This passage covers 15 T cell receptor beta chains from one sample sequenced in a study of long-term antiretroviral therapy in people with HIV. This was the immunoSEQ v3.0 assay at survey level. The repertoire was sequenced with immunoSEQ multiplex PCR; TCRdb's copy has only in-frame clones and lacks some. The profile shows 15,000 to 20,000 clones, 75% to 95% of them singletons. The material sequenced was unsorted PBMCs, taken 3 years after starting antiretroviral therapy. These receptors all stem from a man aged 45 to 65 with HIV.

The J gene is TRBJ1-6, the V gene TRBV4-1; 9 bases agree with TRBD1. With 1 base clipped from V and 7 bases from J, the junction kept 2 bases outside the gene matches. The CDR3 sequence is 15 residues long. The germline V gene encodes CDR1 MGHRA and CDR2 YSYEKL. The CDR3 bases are TGCGCCAGCAGCCAAGTGACAGGGGGGAATTCACCCCTCCACTTT. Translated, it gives CASSQVTGGNSPLHF.

The CDR3 protein is CASSESSRGRFYGYTF. The CDR3 bases are TGTGCCAGCAGTGAATCGAGCAGGGGGCGGTTCTATGGCTACACCTTC. The chain joins TRBV6-1 to TRBJ1-2; 8 nucleotides agree with TRBD1. CDR1 is MNHNS and CDR2 is SASEGT in the germline V gene. V was clipped by 2 bases and J by 4 bases; unmatched bases: 9. The CDR3 spans 16 residues.

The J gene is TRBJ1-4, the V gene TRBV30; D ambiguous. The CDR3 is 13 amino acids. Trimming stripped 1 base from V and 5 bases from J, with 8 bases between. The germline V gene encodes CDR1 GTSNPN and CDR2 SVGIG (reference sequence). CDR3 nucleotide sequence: TGTGCCTGGAGTGACGGGTCGAATGAAAAACTGTTTTTT. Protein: CAWSDGSNEKLFF.

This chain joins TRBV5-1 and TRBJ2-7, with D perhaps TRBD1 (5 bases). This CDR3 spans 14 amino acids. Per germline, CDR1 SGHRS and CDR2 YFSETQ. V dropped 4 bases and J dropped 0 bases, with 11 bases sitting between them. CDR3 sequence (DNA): TGCGCCAGCAGCGGAAAAACAGGCTCCTACGAGCAGTACTTC. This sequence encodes CASSGKTGSYEQYF.

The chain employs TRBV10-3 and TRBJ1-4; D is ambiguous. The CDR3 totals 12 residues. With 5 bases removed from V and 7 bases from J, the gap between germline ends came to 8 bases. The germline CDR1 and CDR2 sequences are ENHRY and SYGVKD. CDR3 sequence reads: CAISREGEKLFF. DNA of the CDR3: TGTGCCATCAGTCGGGAGGGTGAAAAACTGTTTTTT.

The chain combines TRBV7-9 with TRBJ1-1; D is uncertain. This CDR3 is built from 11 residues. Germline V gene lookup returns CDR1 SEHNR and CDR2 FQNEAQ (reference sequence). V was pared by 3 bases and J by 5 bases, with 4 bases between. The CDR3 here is CASSFTTEAFF. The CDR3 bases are TGTGCCAGCAGCTTTACTACTGAAGCTTTCTTT.

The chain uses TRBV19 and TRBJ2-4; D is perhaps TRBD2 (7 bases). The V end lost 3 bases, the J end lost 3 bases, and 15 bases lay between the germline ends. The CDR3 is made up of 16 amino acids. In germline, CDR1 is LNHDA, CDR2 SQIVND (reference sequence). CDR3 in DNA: TGTGCCAGTAGTATTGGGGGGGGCGGCCTCAAAAACATTCAGTACTTC. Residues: CASSIGGGGLKNIQYF. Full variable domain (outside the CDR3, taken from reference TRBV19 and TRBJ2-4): DGGITQSPKYLFRKEGQNVTLSCEQNLNHDAMYWYRQDPGQGLRLIYYSQIVNDFQKGDIAEGYSVSREKKESFPLTVTSAQKNPTAFYLCASSIGGGGLKNIQYFGAGTRLSVL.

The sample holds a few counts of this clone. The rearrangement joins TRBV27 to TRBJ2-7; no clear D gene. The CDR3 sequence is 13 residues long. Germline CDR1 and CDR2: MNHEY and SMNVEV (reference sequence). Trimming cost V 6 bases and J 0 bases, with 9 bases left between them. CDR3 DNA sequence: TGTGCCAGCAGCTTGACGGGCTCCTACGAGCAGTACTTC. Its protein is CASSLTGSYEQYF.

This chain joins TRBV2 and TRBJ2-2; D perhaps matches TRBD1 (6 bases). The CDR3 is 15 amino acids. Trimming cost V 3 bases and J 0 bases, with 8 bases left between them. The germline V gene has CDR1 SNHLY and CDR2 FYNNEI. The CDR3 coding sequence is TGTGCCAGCAGTGACAGGGGACCGAACACCGGGGAGCTGTTTTTT. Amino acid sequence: CASSDRGPNTGELFF.

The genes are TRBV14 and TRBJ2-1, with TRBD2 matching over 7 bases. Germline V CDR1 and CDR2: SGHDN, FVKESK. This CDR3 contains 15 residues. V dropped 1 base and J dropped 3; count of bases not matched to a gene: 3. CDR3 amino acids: CASSQGSGGYNEQFF. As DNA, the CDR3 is TGTGCCAGCAGCCAAGGTTCGGGAGGCTACAATGAGCAGTTCTTC.

The CDR3 DNA reads TGCGCCAGCAGCCCCGGACAGGGGTATGGCTACACCTTC. This gives the protein CASSPGQGYGYTF. The rearrangement joins TRBV4-3 to TRBJ1-2; TRBD1 agrees at 9 bases. The CDR3 has 13 amino acids. Germline values: CDR1 LGHNA, CDR2 YSLEER. V dropped 4 bases and J dropped 5; count of bases not matched to a gene: 2.

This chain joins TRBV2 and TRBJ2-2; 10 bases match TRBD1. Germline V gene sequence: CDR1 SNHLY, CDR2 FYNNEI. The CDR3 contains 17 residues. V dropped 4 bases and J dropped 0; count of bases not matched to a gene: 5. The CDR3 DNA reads TGTGCCAGCAGTGTTAGAGGACAGGGGGCGAACACCGGGGAGCTGTTTTTT. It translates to CASSVRGQGANTGELFF.

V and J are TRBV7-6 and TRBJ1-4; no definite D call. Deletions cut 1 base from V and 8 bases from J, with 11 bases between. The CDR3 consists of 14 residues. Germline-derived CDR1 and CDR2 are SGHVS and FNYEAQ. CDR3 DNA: TGTGCCAGCAGCTTAGAAGGAGGAGGGGAAAAACTGTTTTTT. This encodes CASSLEGGGEKLFF. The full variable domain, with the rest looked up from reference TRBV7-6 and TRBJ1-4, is GAGVSQSPRYKVTKRGQDVALRCDPISGHVSLYWYRQALGQGPEFLTYFNYEAQQDKSGLPNDRFSAERPEGSISTLTIQRTEQRDSAMYRCASSLEGGGEKLFFGSGTQLSVL.

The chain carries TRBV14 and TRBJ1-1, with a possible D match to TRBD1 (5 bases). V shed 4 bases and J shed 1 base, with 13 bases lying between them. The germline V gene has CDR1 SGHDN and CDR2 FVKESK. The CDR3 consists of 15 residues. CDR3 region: CASSPGAGGNTEAFF. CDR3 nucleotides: TGTGCCAGCAGCCCTGGGGCCGGAGGGAACACTGAAGCTTTCTTT.

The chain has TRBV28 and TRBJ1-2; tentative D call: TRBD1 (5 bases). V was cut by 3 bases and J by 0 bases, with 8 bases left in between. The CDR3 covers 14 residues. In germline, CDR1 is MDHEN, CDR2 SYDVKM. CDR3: CASSFGGTNYGYTF. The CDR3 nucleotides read TGTGCCAGCAGTTTCGGGGGGACTAACTATGGCTACACCTTC.